A selection of T cell receptor beta chains follows, all from one sample in a study of control samples from healthy donors and cancer patients. Profiled with immunoSEQ multiplex PCR; TCRdb holds only in-frame clones, not every one. The profile shows about 130,000 clones, more than 90% of them singletons. The sequenced sample was blood. The receptors here all came from a man younger than 30 in good health. Both conserved end residues are part of each CDR3. The order of the fields is V gene, clone size, D gene, J gene, CDR3 DNA, CDR3 protein. D genes are given only for firm matches. Clone size is given for some rows only: seen once, a few or many times, or a class if the clone is expanded.

TRBV24-1	once	-	TRBJ1-3	TGTGCCACCAGTGAGGACACTGGAAACACCATATATTTT	CATSEDTGNTIYF
TRBV5-1	-	-	TRBJ2-5	TGCGCCAGCAGCTTGGTAAGGGAACAAGAGACCCAGTACTTC	CASSLVREQETQYF
TRBV6-4	once	-	TRBJ2-2	TGTGCCAGCAGACCACAGGGGAACACCGGGGAGCTGTTTTTT	CASRPQGNTGELFF
TRBV7-3	-	-	TRBJ1-1	TGTGCCAGCAGCTTAAGGGGTGGGGCCGGCTCTGAAGCTTTCTTT	CASSLRGGAGSEAFF
TRBV29-1	-	-	TRBJ1-2	TGCAGCGTTGAAGGTTACGATGCGGGCCATAGCGTTTATGGCTACACCTTC	CSVEGYDAGHSVYGYTF
TRBV7-9	once	-	TRBJ2-1	TGTGCCAGCAGGTTTGGGACCATCAATGAGCAGTTCTTC	CASRFGTINEQFF
TRBV5-5	once	-	TRBJ1-1	TGTGCCAGCAGCTTGGATACTGAAGCTTTCTTT	CASSLDTEAFF
TRBV11-2	-	-	TRBJ1-3	TGTGCCAGCAGCTCGCAGGAGCGCGGCACCATATATTTT	CASSSQERGTIYF
TRBV19	-	TRBD1	TRBJ1-5	TGTGCCAGCCGGGACAGGGACAATCAGCCCCAGCATTTT	CASRDRDNQPQHF
TRBV6-5	-	-	TRBJ1-2	TGTGCCAGCAGTTACTCGCGGGGAAGCTATGGCTACACCTTC	CASSYSRGSYGYTF
TRBV21-1	-	-	TRBJ2-3	TGTGCCAGCAGCAAAGAGAAGGGTAGCGGGAACCTCACAGATACGCAGTATTTT	CASSKEKGSGNLTDTQYF
TRBV2	-	-	TRBJ2-7	TGTGCCAGCAGTGTACGACGGGCCTCAGGGTACTTC	CASSVRRASGYF
TRBV7-9	-	-	TRBJ1-3	TGTGCCAGCAGGAATCGGGGTCTAGCCTCTGGAAACACCATATATTTT	CASRNRGLASGNTIYF
TRBV19	-	-	TRBJ1-1	TGTGCCAGTAGTATAGGGACAGTCCCTCGGGCTTTCTTT	CASSIGTVPRAFF
TRBV15	-	-	TRBJ1-3	TGTGCCACCAGCAGGGCAGGAAACACCATATATTTT	CATSRAGNTIYF
TRBV6-6	-	-	TRBJ1-1	TGTGCCAGCAGTTGGGGAAATGAAGCTTTCTTT	CASSWGNEAFF
TRBV18	few	TRBD2	TRBJ2-3	TGTGCCAGCTCACCCTACTTTAGCGGGGGCACAGATACGCAGTATTTT	CASSPYFSGGTDTQYF
TRBV5-4	-	-	TRBJ1-1	TGTGCCAGCAGCCAAGACAGCTTCCGCGCTGAAGCTTTCTTT	CASSQDSFRAEAFF
TRBV7-9	-	-	TRBJ2-4	TGTGCCAGCAGCGGCCCGCCAAGGTCGGCCAAAAACATTCAGTACTTC	CASSGPPRSAKNIQYF
TRBV18	-	-	TRBJ2-7	TGTGCCAGCTCACCAAGCGCAGGGATGCACGAGCAGTACTTC	CASSPSAGMHEQYF
TRBV9	-	-	TRBJ2-2	TGTGCCAGCAGCGTAGGAAACGGGGAGCTGTTTTTT	CASSVGNGELFF
TRBV7-9	-	-	TRBJ1-1	TGTGCCAGCAGCCTCGGGTCTACTGAAGCTTTCTTT	CASSLGSTEAFF
TRBV18	-	TRBD2	TRBJ2-3	TGTGCCAGCTCACCCGGGACTATCACAGATACGCAGTATTTT	CASSPGTITDTQYF
TRBV27	-	TRBD1	TRBJ1-2	TGTGCCAGCAGCCTCGCAGGGGGCTATGGCTACACCTTC	CASSLAGGYGYTF
TRBV2	-	-	TRBJ2-1	TGTGCCAGCAGGGGGGCTCAGGGCTACAATGAGCAGTTCTTC	CASRGAQGYNEQFF
TRBV2	-	-	TRBJ1-5	TGTGCCAGCAGTGAAGGCAATCAGCCCCAGCATTTT	CASSEGNQPQHF
TRBV10-1	-	-	TRBJ2-7	TGCGCCAGCAGTGATAGGGACCTCACCTACGAGCAGTACTTC	CASSDRDLTYEQYF
TRBV19	-	-	TRBJ1-4	TGTGCCAGTAGTATCCAGGGTCCTAAAAAACTGTTTTTT	CASSIQGPKKLFF
TRBV19	-	TRBD1	TRBJ1-5	TGTGCCAGTAGTTTTCACAGGGGAAACAATCAGCCCCAGCATTTT	CASSFHRGNNQPQHF
TRBV7-9	-	TRBD1	TRBJ2-7	TGTGCCAGCAGCACAAGGGGGACAGGCTTCCCTCGCGAGCAGTACTTC	CASSTRGTGFPREQYF
TRBV30	-	-	TRBJ2-5	TGTGCCTGGAATCCCCTTAGGGGGACCCAGTACTTC	CAWNPLRGTQYF
TRBV7-9	-	TRBD2	TRBJ2-3	TGTGCCAGCAGCTTATTAGCGGGGGATACAGATACGCAGTATTTT	CASSLLAGDTDTQYF
TRBV15	-	-	TRBJ1-5	TGTGCCACCAGCAGCTCCCGGGGGCAGATAAATCAGCCCCAGCATTTT	CATSSSRGQINQPQHF
TRBV10-3	-	-	TRBJ1-2	TGTGCCATCAGTGAGTCGAAGGGCCGGGGTGGCTACACCTTC	CAISESKGRGGYTF
TRBV3-1/TRBV3-2	-	TRBD1	TRBJ1-1	TGTGCCAGCAGCCCTTTGACAGGGCGGGGTGAAGCTTTCTTT	CASSPLTGRGEAFF
TRBV25-1	-	-	TRBJ2-1	TGTGCCAGCAGTGAAGACAGAAACTCCTACAATGAGCAGTTCTTC	CASSEDRNSYNEQFF
TRBV4-1	-	TRBD2	TRBJ2-7	TGCGCCAGCAGGCAGACCCGACTAGCGTACGAGCAGTACTTC	CASRQTRLAYEQYF
TRBV19	once	-	TRBJ1-5	TGTGCCAGTAGTATAGAGCCGGGGAATCAGCCCCAGCATTTT	CASSIEPGNQPQHF
TRBV7-9	-	TRBD2	TRBJ2-1	TGTGCCAGCAACTGGGGAGGGTCCGGCTCCTACAATGAGCAGTTCTTC	CASNWGGSGSYNEQFF
TRBV21-1	-	-	TRBJ2-1	TGTGCCAGCAGCAAAGATGAACTAGAGTTCTACAATGAGCAGTTCTTC	CASSKDELEFYNEQFF
TRBV4-2	-	TRBD2	TRBJ2-7	TGTGCCAGCAGCCAAGGGCCCGGGGGGGCCTACGAGCAGTACTTC	CASSQGPGGAYEQYF
TRBV10-3	-	TRBD1	TRBJ1-6	TGTGCCATCACGGCAGGGGGCTTTTCACCCCTCCACTTT	CAITAGGFSPLHF
TRBV30	-	TRBD2	TRBJ2-1	TGTGCCTGGAGTAGGCTAGCGGGGGGGCATGAGCAGTTCTTC	CAWSRLAGGHEQFF
TRBV19	-	-	TRBJ1-3	TGTGCCAGCCGTAAGCGGGGTTCCTCTGGAAACACCATATATTTT	CASRKRGSSGNTIYF
TRBV7-6	-	TRBD1	TRBJ1-2	TGTGCCAGCAGCTTAGTCGGGACAGGTTTTGGCTACACCTTC	CASSLVGTGFGYTF
TRBV6-5	-	-	TRBJ1-5	TGTGCCAGCAGTCCGCGTGGGAATCAGCCCCAGCATTTT	CASSPRGNQPQHF
TRBV10-3	-	-	TRBJ1-6	TGTGCCATCAGTGAGTCGGTCGCGGGGAATAGTTCACCCCTCCACTTT	CAISESVAGNSSPLHF
TRBV19	-	-	TRBJ1-6	TGTGCCAGTAGCCCGGGGGGAGGTAGGACACCCCTCCACTTT	CASSPGGGRTPLHF
TRBV6-1	-	TRBD2	TRBJ2-7	TGTGCCAGCAGTGTTAGCGGGGGGGCCCTCTATTCCTCCTACGAGCAGTACTTC	CASSVSGGALYSSYEQYF
TRBV10-3	-	TRBD1	TRBJ1-2	TGTGCCACCGCTTCAGGGGGCGGCTATGGCTACACCTTC	CATASGGGYGYTF
TRBV3-1/TRBV3-2	-	TRBD1	TRBJ1-3	TGTGCCAGCAACGCCAGGGGGAACACCATATATTTT	CASNARGNTIYF
TRBV3-1/TRBV3-2	-	-	TRBJ2-7	TGTGCCAGCAGCCGTCGGGGCTACGAGCAGTACTTC	CASSRRGYEQYF
TRBV28	-	-	TRBJ1-5	TGTGCCAGCAGTTTTAGAGGGAGGGAGAGCAATCAGCCCCAGCATTTT	CASSFRGRESNQPQHF
TRBV29-1	few	-	TRBJ2-7	TGCAGCGCGAGAGAAGGGGGGCGCTCCTACGAGCAGTACTTC	CSAREGGRSYEQYF
TRBV7-2	-	-	TRBJ1-3	TGTGCCAGCAGCTCCCTTGTGGGAAACACCATATATTTT	CASSSLVGNTIYF